This TCR beta chain was obtained from a study of a mutant IDH1 vaccine in newly diagnosed glioma. About the study: Patients got their first vaccination 4-6 weeks after radiotherapy alone, or with temozolomide cycles. The therapy given earlier, which was standard therapy, consisted of radiotherapy, temozolomide, or both, and most of the patients received both. Broader study findings: Changes to the top peripheral T cell clonotypes appeared unrelated to pseudoprogression.

CDR1 and CDR2 (germline): MDHEN, SYDVKM. This CDR3 has 16 amino acids. The J segment lost 7 bases and the V segment lost 5 bases, leaving 12 bases of the junction unmatched. To note about this clone: Its target is not known.

Time point noted: week 35, safety follow-up. Doses consisted of 300 ug of mutant IDH1 20-mer peptide each, paired with topical imiquimod. Donors had new IDH1-mutant astrocytomas of WHO grade 3 or 4 (ATRX-lost). Repertoires were generated with immunoSEQ multiplex PCR, while TCRdb's copy carries only in-frame clones and drops some. The sample has tens of thousands of clones; around 94% are singletons. This rearrangement joins TRBV28 to TRBJ2-1; 9 bases are a match to TRBD2. The TCR sequence derives from a man over 45 with glioma. This sample comprised PBMCs, obtained from a glioma patient whose treatment included an IDH1 peptide vaccine. DNA for the CDR3: TGTGCCAGCAGTGTCCTTAGCGGGAGCTCGGGTAATGAGCAGTTCTTC. Translation gives CASSVLSGSSGNEQFF.